The rows below give T cell receptor beta chains drawn from one sample of a study of cytomegalovirus exposure and HLA in healthy donors. Some clones are missing from TCRdb's copy, which holds only in-frame ones; the method was immunoSEQ multiplex PCR. The sample contains some 140,000 clones, 70% to 80% of which appear only once. The sample taken for sequencing was PBMCs. The receptors here all came from a man aged 40-49 years in good health and CMV-seropositive. Each CDR3 is given with its conserved first and last residue. D genes are given only for firm matches. The size field is filled for only some rows; it gives once, few, many or a size class.

.	TRBD1	TRBV7-3	TRBJ2-7	CASSLGTGGVEYF	TGTGCCAGCAGCCTCGGGACAGGGGGCGTTGAGTACTTC
once	TRBD2	TRBV6-5	TRBJ2-1	CASSGRTSGYNEQFF	TGTGCCAGCAGTGGCCGGACTAGCGGATACAATGAGCAGTTCTTC
once	.	TRBV29-1	TRBJ2-7	CSVEGAGRGNYEQYF	TGCAGCGTTGAAGGGGCGGGCAGGGGCAACTACGAGCAGTACTTC
.	TRBD1	TRBV10-3	TRBJ1-2	CAISGSGTEGYTF	TGTGCCATCAGCGGATCCGGGACAGAAGGCTACACCTTC
.	TRBD2	TRBV5-4	TRBJ2-1	CASSSGAGGPSEQFF	TGTGCCAGCAGCTCGGGAGCGGGAGGGCCTAGTGAGCAGTTCTTC
.	TRBD1	TRBV29-1	TRBJ2-1	CSVGQGPYNEQFF	TGCAGCGTTGGACAGGGGCCCTACAATGAGCAGTTCTTC
.	.	TRBV14	TRBJ1-2	CASSQVRGNTFYGYTF	TGTGCCAGCAGCCAGGTGCGGGGGAATACATTCTATGGCTACACCTTC
.	.	TRBV28	TRBJ1-2	CASSFVSSNYGYTF	TGTGCCAGCAGTTTTGTCAGTTCTAACTATGGCTACACCTTC
.	.	TRBV14	TRBJ2-1	CASSQAAAREQFF	TGTGCCAGCAGCCAGGCGGCGGCTCGCGAGCAGTTCTTC
.	TRBD2	TRBV5-1	TRBJ2-1	CASSWSSGANNEQFF	TGCGCCAGCAGCTGGAGCAGCGGGGCAAACAATGAGCAGTTCTTC
.	.	TRBV6-5	TRBJ2-3	CASSYVATEGDTQYF	TGTGCCAGCAGTTACGTGGCAACTGAGGGAGATACGCAGTATTTT
once	.	TRBV9	TRBJ1-4	CASCPPGGSGEKLFF	TGTGCCAGCTGCCCCCCGGGGGGCTCTGGTGAAAAACTGTTTTTT
.	TRBD1	TRBV6-5	TRBJ2-2	CASRSGGTGELFF	TGTGCCAGCAGATCAGGGGGAACCGGGGAGCTGTTTTTT
.	.	TRBV5-1	TRBJ1-2	CASSAHQGDYGYTF	TGCGCCAGCAGCGCACATCAGGGTGACTATGGCTACACCTTC
.	TRBD2	TRBV11-2	TRBJ2-5	CASSSGFSGGGETQYF	TGTGCCAGCAGCTCGGGTTTTTCGGGGGGGGGAGAGACCCAGTACTTC
.	.	TRBV19	TRBJ2-1	CASSLARAGPAGEQFF	TGTGCCAGTAGCCTGGCCCGGGCCGGTCCCGCGGGTGAGCAGTTCTTC
.	.	TRBV9	TRBJ2-7	CASSVDWRGTYEQYF	TGTGCCAGCAGCGTAGATTGGAGAGGGACCTACGAGCAGTACTTC
.	.	TRBV7-9	TRBJ1-6	CASSVGGGDSPLHF	TGTGCCAGCAGCGTAGGAGGGGGGGATTCACCCCTCCACTTT
.	TRBD2	TRBV9	TRBJ2-7	CASSVGTRGFEQYF	TGTGCCAGCAGCGTCGGGACTAGGGGGTTCGAGCAGTACTTC
.	TRBD2	TRBV19	TRBJ2-7	CASRETSRTYEQYF	TGTGCCAGTAGAGAGACTAGCAGAACCTACGAGCAGTACTTC
.	TRBD1	TRBV11-2	TRBJ1-2	CASSLTQGAYYGYTF	TGTGCCAGCAGCTTAACCCAGGGGGCTTACTATGGCTACACCTTC
.	.	TRBV10-2	TRBJ1-6	CASSERGEDSPLHF	TGCGCCAGCAGTGAGCGGGGGGAGGATTCACCCCTCCACTTT
.	.	TRBV7-9	TRBJ2-5	CASSLALVSTETQYF	TGTGCCAGCAGCTTAGCGCTTGTTAGCACAGAGACCCAGTACTTC
.	.	TRBV4-2	TRBJ2-1	CASSQDLEFHEQFF	TGTGCCAGCAGCCAAGATCTCGAGTTCCATGAGCAGTTCTTC
.	.	TRBV10-2	TRBJ1-3	CASGEALGNTIYF	TGCGCCTCTGGGGAGGCCCTAGGAAACACCATATATTTT
.	.	TRBV28	TRBJ1-2	CATHPPGTYGYTF	TGTGCCACCCACCCCCCAGGGACATATGGCTACACCTTC
.	.	TRBV13	TRBJ1-2	CASNPGRHGYTF	TGTGCCAGCAATCCGGGAAGGCATGGCTACACCTTC
few	.	TRBV6-6	TRBJ1-5	CASSGGMDQPQHF	TGTGCCAGCAGTGGGGGCATGGATCAGCCCCAGCATTTT
.	TRBD1	TRBV5-1	TRBJ2-7	CASSPQSGTGAYEQYF	TGCGCCAGCAGTCCCCAGTCCGGGACAGGGGCATACGAGCAGTACTTC
.	TRBD2	TRBV2	TRBJ2-1	CASTEGLAGGVDEQFF	TGTGCCAGCACCGAGGGACTAGCGGGAGGAGTAGATGAGCAGTTCTTC
.	.	TRBV5-6	TRBJ2-2	CASSSWSLRELFF	TGTGCCAGCAGCTCCTGGTCCCTACGGGAGCTGTTTTTT
.	TRBD2	TRBV11-2	TRBJ2-1	CASSLAALAGDNEQFF	TGTGCCAGCAGCTTAGCCGCGCTAGCGGGAGACAATGAGCAGTTCTTC
.	.	TRBV30	TRBJ1-6	CAWSVVPTVSSYNSPLHF	TGTGCCTGGAGTGTTGTGCCTACGGTGAGCTCCTATAATTCACCCCTCCACTTT
.	TRBD1	TRBV25-1	TRBJ2-3	CASSTTGGRRTDTQYF	TGTGCCAGCAGTACCACAGGGGGCCGTCGCACAGATACGCAGTATTTT
.	.	TRBV7-9	TRBJ2-1	CASSAGLPANEQFF	TGTGCCAGCAGCGCGGGTCTCCCTGCCAATGAGCAGTTCTTC
.	TRBD2	TRBV18	TRBJ2-1	CASSELAGGGDEQFF	TGTGCCAGCTCAGAGCTAGCGGGAGGCGGGGATGAGCAGTTCTTC
.	TRBD1	TRBV28	TRBJ2-1	CASSRDRNEQFF	TGTGCCAGCAGCAGGGACAGGAATGAGCAGTTCTTC
.	.	TRBV15	TRBJ2-5	CATNPRVGRGETQYF	TGTGCCACCAATCCAAGAGTCGGGAGAGGTGAGACCCAGTACTTC
.	TRBD1	TRBV10-3	TRBJ2-7	CAISGGTGLYEQYF	TGTGCCATCAGTGGAGGGACAGGCCTCTACGAGCAGTACTTC
few	.	TRBV5-1	TRBJ1-2	CASSLGPGYGDGYTF	TGCGCCAGCAGCTTGGGCCCGGGGTATGGTGATGGCTACACCTTC
.	.	TRBV5-6	TRBJ2-7	CASSSTGSYEQYF	TGTGCCAGCAGCTCTACGGGATCATACGAGCAGTACTTC
.	TRBD1	TRBV29-1	TRBJ1-2	CSVKGGQGANGYTF	TGCAGCGTTAAGGGGGGACAGGGGGCTAACGGCTACACCTTC
.	.	TRBV2	TRBJ2-3	CASSVDRNTDTQYF	TGTGCCAGCAGTGTTGACAGAAACACAGATACGCAGTATTTT
.	TRBD2	TRBV4-1	TRBJ2-7	CASSQVLSSGGYEQYF	TGCGCCAGCAGCCAAGTACTTTCTAGCGGGGGCTACGAGCAGTACTTC
few	.	TRBV5-4	TRBJ1-1	CASSPEVNTEAFF	TGTGCCAGCAGCCCAGAGGTGAACACTGAAGCTTTCTTT
.	.	TRBV19	TRBJ2-7	CASSIVTGTYEQYF	TGTGCCAGTAGTATAGTTACAGGAACCTACGAGCAGTACTTC
.	TRBD1	TRBV28	TRBJ2-7	CASSSDRESFYEQYF	TGTGCCAGCAGTTCGGACAGGGAAAGTTTTTACGAGCAGTACTTC
.	TRBD1	TRBV7-3	TRBJ2-1	CASSSGQGNSYNEQFF	TGTGCCAGCAGCTCGGGACAGGGGAACTCCTACAATGAGCAGTTCTTC
.	.	TRBV5-6	TRBJ2-1	CASSLGGSDEQFF	TGTGCCAGCAGCTTGGGAGGGAGTGATGAGCAGTTCTTC
once	.	TRBV27	TRBJ2-5	CASSSFRDFQETQYF	TGTGCCAGCAGTTCCTTCCGGGACTTCCAAGAGACCCAGTACTTC
.	.	TRBV30	TRBJ1-4	CAWSLRPGGEKLFF	TGTGCCTGGAGTCTCAGGCCCGGGGGGGAAAAACTGTTTTTT
once	.	TRBV7-9	TRBJ2-2	CSSSLGTPDTGELFF	TGTTCCAGCAGCTTAGGGACTCCCGACACCGGGGAGCTGTTTTTT
once	TRBD2	TRBV18	TRBJ2-7	CASTGLGGYEQYF	TGTGCCAGCACAGGACTAGGAGGCTACGAGCAGTACTTC
.	.	TRBV18	TRBJ1-3	CASYDSVGNTIYF	TGTGCCAGCTACGACAGTGTTGGAAACACCATATATTTT
.	.	TRBV7-8	TRBJ2-5	CASSLTTGILGGETQYF	TGTGCCAGCAGCTTAACTACCGGGATCCTGGGGGGAGAGACCCAGTACTTC
.	.	TRBV5-1	TRBJ1-2	CASSLGGSSGYTF	TGCGCCAGCAGTCTGGGGGGATCGAGCGGCTACACCTTC
.	TRBD2	TRBV19	TRBJ2-5	CASRPATSGREETQYF	TGTGCCAGCCGGCCCGCAACTAGCGGGAGGGAGGAGACCCAGTACTTC
once	TRBD1	TRBV19	TRBJ2-1	CASSILRTGTYNEQFF	TGTGCCAGTAGTATACTTCGGACAGGGACCTACAATGAGCAGTTCTTC
.	.	TRBV9	TRBJ1-4	CASSVEQGTNEKLFF	TGTGCCAGCAGCGTAGAACAGGGTACTAATGAAAAACTGTTTTTT